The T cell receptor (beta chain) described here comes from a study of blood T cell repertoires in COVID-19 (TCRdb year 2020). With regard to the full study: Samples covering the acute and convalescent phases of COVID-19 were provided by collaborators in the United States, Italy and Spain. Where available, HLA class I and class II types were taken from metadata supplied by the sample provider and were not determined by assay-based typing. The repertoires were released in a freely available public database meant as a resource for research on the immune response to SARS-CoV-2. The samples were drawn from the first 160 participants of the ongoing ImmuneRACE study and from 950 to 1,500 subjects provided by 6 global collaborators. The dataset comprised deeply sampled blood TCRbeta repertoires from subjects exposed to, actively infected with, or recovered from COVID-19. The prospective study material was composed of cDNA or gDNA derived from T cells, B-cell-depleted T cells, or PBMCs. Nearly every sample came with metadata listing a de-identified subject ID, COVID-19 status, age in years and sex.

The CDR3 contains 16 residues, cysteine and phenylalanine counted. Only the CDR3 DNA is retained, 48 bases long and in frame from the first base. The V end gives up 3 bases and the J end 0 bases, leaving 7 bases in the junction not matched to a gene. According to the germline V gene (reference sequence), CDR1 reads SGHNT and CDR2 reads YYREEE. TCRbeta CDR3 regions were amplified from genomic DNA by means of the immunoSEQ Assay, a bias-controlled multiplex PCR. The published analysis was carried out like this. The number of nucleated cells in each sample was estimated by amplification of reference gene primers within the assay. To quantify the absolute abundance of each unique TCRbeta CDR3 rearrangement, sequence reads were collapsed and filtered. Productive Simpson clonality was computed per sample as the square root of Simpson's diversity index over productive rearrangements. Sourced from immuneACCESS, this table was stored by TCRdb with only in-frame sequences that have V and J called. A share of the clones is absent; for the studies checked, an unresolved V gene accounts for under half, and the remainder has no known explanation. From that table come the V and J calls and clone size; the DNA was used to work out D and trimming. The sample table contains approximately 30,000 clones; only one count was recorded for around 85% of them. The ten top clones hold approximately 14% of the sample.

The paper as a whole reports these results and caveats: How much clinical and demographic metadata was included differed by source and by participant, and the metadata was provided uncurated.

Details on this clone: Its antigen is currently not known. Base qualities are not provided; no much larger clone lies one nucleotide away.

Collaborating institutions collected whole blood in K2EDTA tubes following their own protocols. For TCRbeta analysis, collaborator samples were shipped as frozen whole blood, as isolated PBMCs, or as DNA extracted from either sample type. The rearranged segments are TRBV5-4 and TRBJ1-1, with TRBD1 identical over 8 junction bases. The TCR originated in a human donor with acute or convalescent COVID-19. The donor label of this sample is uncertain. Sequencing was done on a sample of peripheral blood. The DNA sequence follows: TGTGCCAGCAGCTCTGAACAGGGGGTGATGAACACTGAAGCTTTCTTT. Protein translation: CASSSEQGVMNTEAFF.